What follows is one T cell receptor beta chain and its context. Its antigen is as yet unknown. This sample was included in a study of blood T cells in healthy people across ages. General observations from the study: There were more naive CD4+ cells and higher diversity in long-lived donors than in aged donors.

A second PCR, run for roughly 7 to 12 cycles, used a sample-barcoded 5' primer plus a J-beta primer mix. Each CDR3 protein is one row after TCRdb ran MiXCR on the 5' RACE reads. Of more than 500,000 distinct CDR3 sequences listed, roughly a quarter are singletons. These sequences were also reported in another study, on T cells of mothers and their children. That work contributes: The study found thymic selection shapes TCR recombination output similarly in related and unrelated pairs.

This TCR was recovered from a boy under 10 years old in good health. The material sequenced was blood.

The CDR3 loop reads CASSSPGRTHYNEQFF. CDR3 bases: TGTGCCAGCAGCTCCCCGGGACGGACCCATTACAATGAGCAGTTCTTC. V and J are TRBV7-3 and TRBJ2-1; D tentatively reads TRBD1 or TRBD2 (5 bases each). The V end lost 4 bases, the J end lost 4 bases, and 17 bases lay between the germline ends. The CDR3 contains 16 residues. CDR1 is SGHTA and CDR2 is FQGTGA in the germline V gene.